This T cell receptor beta chain emerged from a study of Graves' ophthalmopathy and Graves' hyperthyroidism. General study results and limits: Most expanded clonotypes from thyroid (those above 0.001 frequency) were also found in blood.

Notes on this clonotype: The antigen remains undetermined. Its ends do not fully match the called genes, so a read error is possible.

Amplification targeted the TCR beta CDR3 regions, with RNA transcripts as the source material. First-round RT-PCR relied on HTBI primers, and a second-round multiplex PCR came next. TCRdb re-derived calls from the multiplex PCR reads in MiXCR, one entry per CDR3 protein. Altogether about 640,000 distinct CDR3 sequences are present, just over 40% being singletons, with the ten largest covering more than 2.5%. CDR1 and CDR2 from the germline V gene are SGHDT and YYEEEE. The CDR3 consists of 16 residues. None of the included patients had other autoimmune diseases, uncontrolled infections, pregnancy or lactation, as these led to exclusion. Roughly 9 ml of fresh blood yielded the PBMCs by density gradient.

The receptor was derived from an adult man with Graves' ophthalmopathy. Sequences were obtained from peripheral blood. J is TRBJ1-6 and V is TRBV5-6, with 9 bases fitting TRBD1. As DNA, the CDR3 is TGTGCCAGCAGCCATTCAAGGGGACAGGGAAATTCACCCCCCCACTTT. It codes for CASSHSRGQGNSPPHF.